This entry concerns a single TCR beta chain. What it recognizes is unknown. This record comes from a study of blood T cells in healthy people across ages. Whole-study findings and limits: Relative to aged donors, long-lived donors carried more naive CD4+ cells and displayed higher diversity.

The second PCR ran about 6 to 12 cycles with a sample-barcoded 5' primer and J-beta primers. Each CDR3 protein is one row after TCRdb ran MiXCR on the 5' RACE reads. The top ten clones hold about 26% of a sample with hundreds of thousands of distinct CDR3 sequences, 56% of them seen once. V trimming: 5 bases; J trimming: 4 bases; junction bases outside the gene matches: 10. The CDR3 spans 15 residues. CDR1 is MNHEY and CDR2 is SMNVEV in the germline V gene (reference sequence). The sequence came from a man in his forties or fifties in good health. Sequences were obtained from blood. This chain uses TRBV27 with TRBJ2-5; 7 nucleotides align to TRBD2. The CDR3 coding sequence is TGTGCCAGCAGTCGTATGGGGGGGGTCTCAGAGACCCAGTACTTC. This encodes CASSRMGGVSETQYF.